The present TCR beta chain was sequenced within a study of blood T cell repertoires in COVID-19. Turning to the study itself: Some COVID-19 samples were acute and others convalescent; all came from the United States, Italy and Spain.

In the authors' methods: The authors estimated nucleated cell counts from reference gene primer amplification. Libraries were prepared by immunoSEQ multiplex PCR; TCRdb keeps only in-frame clonotypes and omits some of them. For V, J and clone size, that table is used; D and trimming come from the DNA. The sample includes 250,000 to 300,000 clones, over 80% of them seen just once. Material for sequencing was peripheral blood. This TCR came from a man between 60 and 75 years old who had recovered from COVID-19.

CDR3 coding DNA: TGTGCCAGCAGCTTAGCCTCTAGCAGAGGCTCCTACGAGCAGTACTTC. Translating it yields CASSLASSRGSYEQYF. The rearrangement joins TRBV7-8 to TRBJ2-7, with D possibly matching TRBD2 (5 bases). Germline V gene sequence: CDR1 SGHVS, CDR2 FQNEAQ. The CDR3 spans 16 residues. Trimming shortened V by 0 bases and J by 0 bases, and 12 bases separated the two germline ends.